Shown below are 25 T cell receptor beta chains from a single sample sequenced in a study of T cells in Graves' hyperthyroidism and ophthalmopathy. RNA transcripts were the template for amplifying TCR beta CDR3 regions. TCR CDR3 regions were first amplified by RT-PCR with HTBI primers. TCRdb re-analysed the multiplex PCR reads in MiXCR, keeping a single row per CDR3 protein. The sample has roughly 500,000 distinct CDR3 sequences; about 45% are singletons. The sequenced sample was peripheral blood or thyroid tissue (not recorded which). These receptors were collected from an adult woman with Graves' disease, either hyperthyroidism or ophthalmopathy (not recorded which).

The gene calls are TRBV24-1 and TRBJ2-7; 10 nucleotides agree with TRBD2. The CDR3 contains 15 residues. The V gene's germline CDR1 is KGHDR and CDR2 SFDVKD. With V trimmed by 11 bases and J by 2 bases, 11 bases remained unmatched. Written as DNA, the CDR3 is TGTGCCAGCAGGGTAAGCGGGAGGGCCCCCTACGAGCAGTACTTC. Protein: CASRVSGRAPYEQYF.

This clonotype was observed many times. V is TRBV4-2 and J is TRBJ2-7, with D perhaps matching TRBD1 (5 bases). The CDR3 length is 14 residues. Trimming stripped 4 bases from V and 5 bases from J, with 15 bases between. Germline CDR1 and CDR2: LGHNA and YNFKEQ. This chain's CDR3 is CASSPSRDINEQYF. CDR3 sequence (DNA): TGTGCCAGCAGCCCTTCCAGGGATATCAACGAGCAGTACTTC.

In this sample, this clonotype turned up many times. This sequence joins TRBV4-2 and TRBJ2-7; D is tentatively TRBD1 or TRBD2 (5 bases each). V was cut by 4 bases and J by 5 bases, with 12 bases left in between. Germline V lookup: CDR1 LGHNA, CDR2 YNFKEQ. This CDR3 is 13 amino acids long. DNA of the CDR3: TGTGCCAGCAGCCCCAGGGTCGGGGACGAGCAGTACTTC. Protein product: CASSPRVGDEQYF.

This clonotype was seen ten or more times. The chain uses TRBV28 and TRBJ1-6; 8 bases are shared with TRBD1. Germline CDR1 is MDHEN and CDR2 is SYDVKM. J gave up 9 bases and V 4 bases, and 8 bases lay outside the gene matches. The CDR3 is made up of 15 amino acids. The CDR3 spells CASSSRTGWASPLHF. As DNA, the CDR3 is TGTGCCAGCAGTTCCCGGACAGGGTGGGCTTCACCCCTCCACTTT. Using reference TRBV28 and TRBJ1-6 for the parts outside the CDR3, the full variable domain is DVKVTQSSRYLVKRTGEKVFLECVQDMDHENMFWYRQDPGLGLRLIYFSYDVKMKEKGDIPEGYSVSREKKERFSLILESASTNQTSMYLCASSSRTGWASPLHFGNGTRLTVT.

This chain uses TRBV20-1 with TRBJ1-1; no reliable D call. CDR1 and CDR2 (germline): DFQATT, SNEGSKA (reference sequence). The ends were cut back, 8 bases at V and 4 bases at J, with 8 bases in the middle. The CDR3 is made up of 10 amino acids. CDR3 loop: CSLVVTEAFF. As DNA, the CDR3 is TGCAGTCTAGTAGTCACTGAAGCTTTCTTT.

This chain connects TRBV11-3 to TRBJ2-7; a weak D match, TRBD2 (6 bases). The V gene lost 0 bases and the J gene lost 3 bases, with 12 bases spanning the gap. The CDR3 is 15 amino acids. Per the germline V gene, CDR1 is SGHNT and CDR2 is YENEEA. CDR3 coding DNA: TGTGCCAGCAGCTTAGAGTGGACTACCCTCTACGAGCAGTACTTC. Its protein is CASSLEWTTLYEQYF.

The gene calls are TRBV20-1 and TRBJ2-1; TRBD2 aligns across 13 bases. Losses at the gene ends were 0 bases for V and 12 bases for J; bases not matched to a gene: 5. This CDR3 has 14 residues. The germline CDR1 and CDR2 sequences are DFQATT and SNEGSKA (reference sequence). As DNA, the CDR3 is TGCAGTGCTAGAGATTCGAGGACTAGCGGGAGGCAGTTCTTC. This sequence encodes CSARDSRTSGRQFF.

The rearrangement joins TRBV20-1 to TRBJ1-6; D perhaps matches TRBD1 (5 bases). The CDR3 is 14 residues long. The ends were cut back, 7 bases at V and 5 bases at J, with 15 bases in the middle. CDR1 is DFQATT, CDR2 SNEGSKA, per germline (reference sequence). The CDR3 reads CSEESGPNNSPLHF. CDR3 DNA: TGCAGTGAAGAGTCGGGGCCGAATAATTCACCCCTCCACTTT.

There are many counts of this clonotype. V is TRBV15 and J is TRBJ2-5, with TRBD2 matching 12 bases. The CDR3 runs to 17 residues. Germline V gives CDR1 LNHNV, CDR2 YYDKDF (reference sequence). Unmatched junction bases numbered 8, after V lost 1 base and J lost 5 bases. In DNA form, the CDR3 reads TGTGCCACCAGCAGAGGGCTAGCGGGAGGGCCGGGGGAGACCCAGTACTTC. The encoded protein is CATSRGLAGGPGETQYF.

This clonotype was seen many times. The chain employs TRBV11-3 and TRBJ2-7, with D possibly matching TRBD1 (6 bases). Trimming stripped 4 bases from V and 2 bases from J, with 21 bases between. The CDR3 has 17 amino acids. In germline, CDR1 is SGHNT, CDR2 YENEEA. DNA of the CDR3: TGTGCCAGCAGCTCCCCAAATGAAGTGTGGGGGCCCTACGAGCAGTACTTC. It yields the protein CASSSPNEVWGPYEQYF.

This chain connects TRBV5-5 to TRBJ1-1; 9 bases line up with TRBD1. Germline V CDR1 and CDR2: SGHKS, YYEKEE (reference sequence). This CDR3 comprises 16 residues. V trimming: 1 base; J trimming: 4 bases; junction bases outside the gene matches: 8. The CDR3 nucleotides are TGTGCCAGCAGCTTGTTGGGACAGGGCCCTATCACTGAAGCTTTCTTT. As protein: CASSLLGQGPITEAFF.

This clonotype was recorded many times. The chain carries TRBV20-1 and TRBJ1-4; 8 bases map to TRBD1. The germline CDR1 and CDR2 sequences are DFQATT and SNEGSKA (reference sequence). This CDR3 has 16 amino acids. With 6 bases clipped from V and 2 bases from J, the junction kept 11 bases outside the gene matches. As DNA, the CDR3 is TGCAGTGCCATAACCAGGGGGCGCGGGACTAATGAAAAACTGTTTTTT. It codes for CSAITRGRGTNEKLFF.

The CDR3 DNA reads TGTGCCAGCAGCTTCAGGACGGTCGGAAATCAGCCCCAGCATTTT. It encodes CASSFRTVGNQPQHF. This chain uses TRBV7-2 with TRBJ1-5; D is uncertain. V lost 3 bases and J lost 4, with 13 bases in between. CDR1 is SGHTA and CDR2 is FQGNSA in the germline V gene. The CDR3 sequence is 15 residues long. Full variable domain (missing parts from reference TRBV7-2 and TRBJ1-5): GAGVSQSPSNKVTEKGKDVELRCDPISGHTALYWYRQSLGQGLEFLIYFQGNSAPDKSGLPSDRFSAERTGGSVSTLTIQRTQQEDSAVYLCASSFRTVGNQPQHFGDGTRLSIL.

This clonotype was counted at least ten times. The V gene is TRBV7-6, the J gene TRBJ1-5; D is unresolved. The CDR3 has 13 residues. Trimming stripped 2 bases from V and 0 bases from J, with 2 bases between. Germline assignment: CDR1 SGHVS and CDR2 FNYEAQ. Written as DNA, the CDR3 is TGTGCCAGCAGCTTATTTAGCAATCAGCCCCAGCATTTT. Its translation is CASSLFSNQPQHF.

The sample holds many counts of this clonotype. V is TRBV20-1 and J is TRBJ2-7; D might be TRBD2 (5 bases). The length of the CDR3 is 13 residues. Germline values: CDR1 DFQATT, CDR2 SNEGSKA (reference sequence). The CDR3, as DNA: TGCATGCTTAGGAGGAAGCACTCCTACGAGCAGTACTTC. Amino acid sequence: CMLRRKHSYEQYF.

This clonotype was observed at least ten times. V gene TRBV15 combines with J gene TRBJ1-5, with 8 bases matching TRBD1. Unmatched junction bases numbered 5, after V lost 1 base and J lost 6 bases. Germline V gene data show CDR1 as LNHNV and CDR2 as YYDKDF (reference sequence). The CDR3 covers 15 residues. The CDR3 spells CATSRGTGRGQPQHF. CDR3 nucleotides: TGTGCCACCAGCAGAGGGACAGGGCGAGGTCAGCCCCAGCATTTT.

In this sample, this clonotype turned up many times. The chain joins TRBV6-1 to TRBJ2-7, with D perhaps TRBD2 (5 bases). Germline V gene data show CDR1 as MNHNS and CDR2 as SASEGT. There are 13 residues in the CDR3. The ends were cut back, 4 bases at V and 6 bases at J, with 13 bases in the middle. The CDR3 coding sequence is TGTGCCAGCAGTGCCGGGAAGGGAAGCGAGCAGTACTTC. This sequence encodes CASSAGKGSEQYF.

This clonotype was counted ten times or more. This sequence joins TRBV27 and TRBJ1-6; 7 nucleotides match TRBD1. The CDR3 length is 15 residues. Germline CDR1 reads MNHEY; CDR2 reads SMNVEV (reference sequence). V was clipped by 5 bases and J by 4 bases; unmatched bases: 5. In DNA form, the CDR3 reads TGTGCCAGCAGTGCCGGGACAGATTATAATTCACCCCTCCACTTT. Its translation is CASSAGTDYNSPLHF.

In this sample, this clonotype turned up many times. The chain combines TRBV2 with TRBJ1-1, with TRBD1 identical over 7 bases. CDR3 length: 14 amino acids. Germline V CDR1 and CDR2: SNHLY, FYNNEI. After removal of 7 bases from V and 1 base from J, the junction contained 6 bases not matched to a gene. For the CDR3, the DNA is TGTGCCAGCACCCGAACAGGGGCGAACACTGAAGCTTTCTTT. Protein product: CASTRTGANTEAFF.

The chain couples TRBV20-1 to TRBJ1-6; D remains unclear. Germline V gives CDR1 DFQATT, CDR2 SNEGSKA (reference sequence). V shed 0 bases and J shed 9 bases, with 9 bases lying between them. This CDR3 is built from 13 residues. CDR3 nucleotide sequence: TGCAGTGCTAGAGATCACAGCGGTTCACCCCTCCACTTT. This sequence encodes CSARDHSGSPLHF.

This clonotype was counted a few times. A single base separates this from a much larger clone, so it may be a read error. This rearrangement joins TRBV2 to TRBJ2-7, with unresolved D. The V end was cut by 0 bases, the J end by 2 bases, with 14 bases between. This CDR3 has 16 amino acids. Germline CDR1 reads SNHLY; CDR2 reads FYNNEI. The CDR3 DNA reads TGTGCCAGCAGTGAAGCGGGGTCTACAGCGACCTACGAGCAGTACTTC. Protein: CASSEAGSTATYEQYF.

The rearrangement links TRBV7-9 to TRBJ1-1; D gene ambiguous. Germline CDR1 reads SEHNR; CDR2 reads FQNEAQ (reference sequence). This CDR3 region has 11 residues. V was pared by 11 bases and J by 5 bases, with 12 bases between. CDR3 coding DNA: TGTGCCTCCCCGGGTGGGACTGAAGCTTTCTTT. This encodes CASPGGTEAFF.

This clonotype came up many times. The chain has TRBV29-1 and TRBJ1-2, with unresolved D. The ends were cut back, 5 bases at V and 10 bases at J, with 20 bases in the middle. This CDR3 has 13 amino acids. CDR1 and CDR2 (germline): SQVTM, ANQGSEA. CDR3 in DNA: TGCAGCGTTTACAGAACGGCTGCGTTTGTCTACACCTTC. Protein: CSVYRTAAFVYTF.

This clonotype was counted at least ten times. V is TRBV7-9 and J is TRBJ2-7, with a tentative D call TRBD1 (6 bases). V lost 1 base to trimming and J lost 1 base, with 11 bases between them. The CDR3 covers 15 residues. Germline CDR1 SEHNR, CDR2 FQNEAQ (reference sequence). The CDR3 DNA reads TGTGCCAGCAGCTTAGAAACAGGGATATCCTACGAGCAGTACTTC. This gives the protein CASSLETGISYEQYF.

This clonotype was found many times. The chain joins TRBV6-1 to TRBJ1-2; D gene unclear. In germline, CDR1 is MNHNS, CDR2 SASEGT. Trimming took 7 bases from V and 3 from J, leaving 9 bases between them. This CDR3 is built from 12 residues. The CDR3 loop reads CASIDPDYGYTF. In DNA form, the CDR3 reads TGTGCCAGCATAGATCCTGACTATGGCTACACCTTC.